This TCR beta chain was sequenced in a study of T cells after yellow fever vaccination. Study-wide background: When fractions had low cell numbers, they were prepared with SMART-Seq v4 Ultra Low Input. Study-wide findings and caveats: Once the booster was given, most primary-vaccination clones reappeared, at over 95% for CD4 and roughly 90% for CD8.

Making TCR cDNA involved 5'RACE template switching, which added UMIs and a universal primer site. TCRdb re-called the 5' RACE reads with MiXCR, one entry per CDR3 protein. The sample has hundreds of thousands of distinct CDR3 sequences, 13% seen once; the top ten hold roughly 13%. J was trimmed by 2 bases and V by 5 bases; bases with no gene match: 8. This CDR3 contains 14 residues. Germline values: CDR1 DFQATT, CDR2 SNEGSKA (reference sequence). Only a few counts were recorded for this clonotype. Its specificity is unknown. The rearrangement links TRBV20-1 to TRBJ2-7, with 8 bases lining up with TRBD2. This specimen consisted of PBMCs, obtained on the day of the yellow fever booster vaccination. The TCR comes from a man aged 25 to 45 who received the YFV17D yellow fever vaccine. CDR3 in amino acids: CSASQAGVAYEQYF. The CDR3 DNA follows: TGCAGTGCTTCCCAAGCGGGAGTCGCCTACGAGCAGTACTTC.